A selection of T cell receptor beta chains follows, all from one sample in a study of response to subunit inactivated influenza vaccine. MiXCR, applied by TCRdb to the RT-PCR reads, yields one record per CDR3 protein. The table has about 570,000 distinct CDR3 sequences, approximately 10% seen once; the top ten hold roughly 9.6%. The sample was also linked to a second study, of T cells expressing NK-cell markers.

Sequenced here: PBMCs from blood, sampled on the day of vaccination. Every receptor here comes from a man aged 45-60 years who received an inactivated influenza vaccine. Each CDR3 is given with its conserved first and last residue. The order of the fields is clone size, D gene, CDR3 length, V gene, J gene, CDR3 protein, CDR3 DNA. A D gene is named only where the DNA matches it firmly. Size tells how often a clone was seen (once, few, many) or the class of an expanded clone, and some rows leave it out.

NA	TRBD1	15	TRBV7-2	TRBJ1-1	CASSSRGGGIAEAFF	TGTGCCAGCAGCAGCCGGGGAGGGGGCATAGCTGAAGCTTTCTTT
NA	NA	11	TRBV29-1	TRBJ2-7	CSVPGIQGQYF	TGCAGCGTTCCCGGGATTCAAGGGCAGTACTTC
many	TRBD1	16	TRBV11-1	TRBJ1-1	CASSWGMTGLNTEAFF	TGTGCCAGCAGCTGGGGGATGACAGGGCTGAACACTGAAGCTTTCTTT
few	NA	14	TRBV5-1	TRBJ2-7	CASSSSTGPYEQYF	TGCGCCAGCAGCTCTTCTACAGGACCCTACGAGCAGTACTTC
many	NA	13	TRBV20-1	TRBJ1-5	CSARDTSNQPQHF	TGCAGTGCTAGAGATACTAGCAATCAGCCCCAGCATTTT
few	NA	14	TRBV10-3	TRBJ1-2	CAISESSTSYGYTF	TGTGCCATCAGTGAGTCGAGCACCTCCTATGGCTACACCTTC
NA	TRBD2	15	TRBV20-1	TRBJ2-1	CSAPTRGEHYNEQFF	TGCAGTGCCCCCACTCGGGGGGAGCACTACAATGAGCAGTTCTTC
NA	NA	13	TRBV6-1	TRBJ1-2	CASSRQPYYGYTF	TGTGCCAGCAGCAGACAGCCCTACTATGGCTACACCTTC
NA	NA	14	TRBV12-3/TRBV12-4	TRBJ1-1	CASSLVALDTEAFF	TGTGCCAGCAGTTTAGTGGCCTTGGACACTGAAGCTTTCTTT
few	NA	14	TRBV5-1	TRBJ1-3	CASRDGNSGNTIYF	TGCGCCAGCCGGGACGGAAACTCTGGAAACACCATATATTTT
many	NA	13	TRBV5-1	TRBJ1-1	CASRLSGNTEAFF	TGCGCCAGCCGCCTTAGTGGGAACACTGAAGCTTTCTTT
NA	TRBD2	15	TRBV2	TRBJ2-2	CASGCTSGSTGELFF	TGTGCCAGCGGGTGTACCAGCGGGAGTACCGGGGAGCTGTTTTTT
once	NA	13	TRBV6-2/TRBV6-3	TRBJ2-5	CASTTDFYGTQYF	TGTGCCAGCACCACCGACTTTTATGGGACCCAGTACTTC
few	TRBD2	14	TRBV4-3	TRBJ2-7	CASSHGTTDYEQYF	TGCGCCAGCAGCCATGGGACTACCGACTACGAGCAGTACTTC
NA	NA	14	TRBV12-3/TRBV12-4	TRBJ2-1	CASSYSQGVTEQFF	TGTGCCAGCAGTTATAGCCAGGGAGTCACTGAGCAGTTCTTC
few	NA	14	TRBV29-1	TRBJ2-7	CSVTAAPISYEQYF	TGCAGCGTGACCGCGGCTCCCATCTCCTACGAGCAGTACTTC
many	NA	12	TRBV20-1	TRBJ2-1	CSARDLRSEQFF	TGCAGTGCTAGAGATTTACGGTCTGAGCAGTTCTTC
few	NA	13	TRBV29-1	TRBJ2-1	CSVAPDTYNEQFF	TGCAGCGTTGCCCCAGATACTTACAATGAGCAGTTCTTC
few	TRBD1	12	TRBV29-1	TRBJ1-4	CSGRDSNEKLFF	TGCAGCGGCCGGGACAGCAATGAAAAACTGTTTTTT
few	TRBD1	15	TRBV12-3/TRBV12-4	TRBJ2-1	CASSPPGGPYNEQFF	TGTGCCAGCAGTCCTCCAGGGGGCCCGTACAATGAGCAGTTCTTC
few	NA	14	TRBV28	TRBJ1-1	CASTLPDRNTEAFF	TGTGCCAGCACTCTACCCGACAGGAACACTGAAGCTTTCTTT
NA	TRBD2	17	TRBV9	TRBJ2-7	CASSVGGLAGGTYEQYF	TGTGCCAGCAGCGTAGGGGGACTAGCGGGGGGCACCTACGAGCAGTACTTC
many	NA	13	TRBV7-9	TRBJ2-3	CASSSSGIDTQYF	TGTGCCAGCAGCTCCTCCGGGATAGATACGCAGTATTTT
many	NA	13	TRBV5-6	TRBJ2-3	CASSLEPTDTQYF	TGTGCCAGCAGCTTGGAACCCACAGATACGCAGTATTTT
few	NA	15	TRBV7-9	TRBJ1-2	CASTSSEDSYYGYTF	TGTGCCAGCACCTCATCTGAGGACAGTTACTATGGCTACACCTTC
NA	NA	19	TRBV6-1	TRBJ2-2	CASSDYKGTPLANTGELFF	TGTGCCAGCAGTGATTACAAAGGGACCCCCCTCGCGAACACCGGGGAGCTGTTTTTT
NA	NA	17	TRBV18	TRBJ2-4	CASSPPGTGIVKNIQYF	TGTGCCAGCTCACCACCGGGGACGGGGATCGTCAAAAACATTCAGTACTTC
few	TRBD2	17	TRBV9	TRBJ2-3	CASSAEAGLTFLHTQYF	TGTGCCAGCAGCGCTGAGGCGGGACTAACCTTCCTCCATACGCAGTATTTT
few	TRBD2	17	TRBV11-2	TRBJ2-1	CASSLGVAGGSYNEQFF	TGTGCCAGCAGCTTAGGGGTAGCGGGAGGCTCCTACAATGAGCAGTTCTTC
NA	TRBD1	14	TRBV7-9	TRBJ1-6	CASSPDRDSAPLHF	TGTGCCAGCAGCCCAGACAGGGACTCCGCACCCCTCCACTTT
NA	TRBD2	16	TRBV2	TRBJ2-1	CASSETLREIYNEQFF	TGTGCCAGCAGTGAAACTTTGCGGGAGATTTACAATGAGCAGTTCTTC
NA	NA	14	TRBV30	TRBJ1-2	CAWIPLGGNYGYTF	TGTGCCTGGATCCCCCTGGGCGGAAACTATGGCTACACCTTC
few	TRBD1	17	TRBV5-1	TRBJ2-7	CASSLVPDRGQAYEQYF	TGCGCCAGCAGCTTGGTACCAGACAGGGGACAAGCCTACGAGCAGTACTTC
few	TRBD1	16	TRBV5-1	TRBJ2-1	CASSSRTGPRGYEQFF	TGCGCCAGCAGCTCCAGGACAGGGCCGAGAGGCTATGAGCAGTTCTTC
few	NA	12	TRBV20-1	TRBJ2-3	CSALRGPRGQYF	TGCAGTGCTCTTCGGGGGCCTCGGGGGCAGTATTTT
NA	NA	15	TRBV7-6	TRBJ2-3	CASSLGTRRTDTQYF	TGTGCCAGCAGCTTAGGCACACGTCGCACAGATACGCAGTATTTT
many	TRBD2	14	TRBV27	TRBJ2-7	CASSIGTIPYEQYF	TGTGCCAGCAGTATTGGGACTATTCCCTACGAGCAGTACTTC
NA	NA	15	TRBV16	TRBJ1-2	CASSQVLETNYGYTF	TGTGCCAGCAGCCAAGTACTGGAGACTAACTATGGCTACACCTTC
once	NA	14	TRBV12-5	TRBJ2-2	CASGLYPYTGELFF	TGTGCTAGTGGTTTGTATCCTTACACCGGGGAGCTGTTTTTT
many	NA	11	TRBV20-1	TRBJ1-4	CSATTNEKLFF	TGCAGTGCTACAACTAATGAAAAACTGTTTTTT